The rows below give T cell receptor beta chains drawn from one sample of a study of OX40 agonist ivuxolimab in advanced cancers. Profiling relied on immunoSEQ multiplex PCR, and the TCRdb table lists in-frame clones only, not all of them. The sample includes under 15,000 clones, around 83% of them seen just once. The sequenced sample was CD4+ or CD8+ T cells sorted from blood, obtained in a trial of the OX40 agonist ivuxolimab. These receptors originate from an adult with an advanced solid tumor such as melanoma, head and neck, liver or kidney cancer. CDR3s include the opening cysteine and the closing phenylalanine or tryptophan. The order of the fields is J gene, V gene, clone size, D gene, CDR3 length, CDR3 protein, CDR3 DNA. D genes are given only for firm matches. Size is stated for part of the rows, as once, few or many counts, or as a class when the clone is expanded.

>TRBJ2-3|TRBV29-1|once|NA|11
CSAFFTDTQYF
TGCAGCGCTTTCTTCACAGATACGCAGTATTTT
>TRBJ2-7|TRBV6-6|large|NA|13
CASSPSGLNEQYF
TGTGCCAGCAGTCCATCGGGTTTGAACGAGCAGTACTTC
>TRBJ1-2|TRBV5-4|NA|NA|15
CASSLFSGANYGYTF
TGTGCCAGCAGCTTGTTCTCAGGGGCTAACTATGGCTACACCTTC
>TRBJ2-7|TRBV7-6|NA|NA|16
CASSQEGWGSGYEQYF
TGTGCCAGCAGCCAAGAAGGGTGGGGGTCGGGCTACGAGCAGTACTTC
>TRBJ2-2|TRBV9|NA|TRBD1|16
CASSVTGTGGTGELFF
TGTGCCAGCAGCGTTACCGGGACAGGGGGCACCGGGGAGCTGTTTTTT
>TRBJ1-1|TRBV7-7|medium-sized|NA|13
CASSSTRNTEAFF
TGTGCCAGCAGTTCCACCCGGAACACTGAAGCTTTCTTT
>TRBJ2-3|TRBV19|once|NA|13
CASNRGQEGTQYF
TGTGCCAGCAACCGGGGACAAGAGGGTACGCAGTATTTT
>TRBJ2-1|TRBV10-3|NA|NA|17
CAISGDGRTSLGDEQFF
TGTGCCATCAGTGGGGACGGGCGGACGAGTCTTGGAGATGAGCAGTTCTTC
>TRBJ1-5|TRBV6-5|NA|NA|14
CASSWRGSDQPQHF
TGTGCCAGCAGTTGGCGCGGGTCGGATCAGCCCCAGCATTTT
>TRBJ1-2|TRBV28|NA|NA|15
CASSLGAGWIYGYTF
TGTGCCAGCAGCCTCGGGGCAGGGTGGATCTATGGCTACACCTTC
>TRBJ1-2|TRBV19|NA|NA|14
CASSYRVYDYGYTF
TGTGCCAGTAGTTACAGGGTTTATGACTATGGCTACACCTTC
>TRBJ1-5|TRBV10-3|few|NA|14
CAISREGGNQPQHF
TGTGCCATCAGCCGGGAGGGGGGCAATCAGCCCCAGCATTTT
>TRBJ2-1|TRBV6-5|NA|NA|15
CASSLNGVGYNEQFF
TGTGCCAGCAGCCTTAACGGGGTTGGGTACAATGAGCAGTTCTTC
>TRBJ1-2|TRBV28|NA|TRBD1|15
CASSLTWTGSYGYTF
TGTGCCAGCAGTTTAACGTGGACAGGGAGCTATGGCTACACCTTC
>TRBJ2-7|TRBV7-3|few|TRBD1|13
CASSSDRLGEQYF
TGTGCCAGCAGCTCGGACAGGTTGGGGGAGCAGTACTTC
>TRBJ1-5|TRBV5-7|NA|NA|13
CASSFDGAQPQHF
TGTGCCAGCAGCTTCGATGGCGCGCAGCCCCAGCATTTT
>TRBJ2-7|TRBV19|NA|TRBD1|14
CASNSGTGAYEQYF
TGTGCCAGTAACTCAGGGACAGGGGCCTACGAGCAGTACTTC
>TRBJ2-7|TRBV27|once|TRBD1|14
CASSLTGSSYEQYF
TGTGCCAGCAGCTTGACAGGGAGCTCCTACGAGCAGTACTTC
>TRBJ2-7|TRBV19|NA|NA|14
CASSIWGPGDEQYF
TGTGCCAGTAGTATTTGGGGGCCAGGGGACGAGCAGTACTTC
>TRBJ1-1|TRBV7-9|few|NA|12
CASSSSRSEAFF
TGTGCCAGCAGCTCTAGTCGGTCTGAAGCTTTCTTT
>TRBJ2-3|TRBV5-8|NA|TRBD1|15
CASSPGQASTDTQYF
TGTGCCAGCAGCCCAGGACAGGCTAGCACAGATACGCAGTATTTT
>TRBJ2-7|TRBV18|NA|NA|17
CASSPPGGGNMDYEQYF
TGTGCCAGCTCACCACCGGGAGGGGGCAATATGGACTACGAGCAGTACTTC
>TRBJ1-6|TRBV7-9|NA|NA|16
CASSLKGGDLNSPLHF
TGTGCCAGCAGCTTAAAGGGTGGAGACCTTAATTCACCCCTCCACTTT
>TRBJ1-5|TRBV5-6|NA|TRBD1|15
CASSGGQGSNQPQHF
TGTGCCAGCAGCGGGGGACAGGGATCCAATCAGCCCCAGCATTTT
>TRBJ2-7|TRBV5-6|NA|TRBD2|16
CASSLARLAGAYEQYF
TGTGCCAGCAGCTTGGCACGGCTAGCGGGAGCCTACGAGCAGTACTTC
>TRBJ2-3|TRBV11-2|NA|TRBD2|14
CASSFATSGSTQYF
TGTGCCAGCAGCTTTGCAACTAGCGGGAGTACGCAGTATTTT
>TRBJ1-5|TRBV19|once|NA|14
CASSIRDSNQPQHF
TGTGCCAGTAGTATTAGGGACTCCAATCAGCCCCAGCATTTT
>TRBJ1-4|TRBV28|NA|NA|16
CASSSDRFATNEKLFF
TGTGCCAGCAGTTCGGACAGATTTGCAACTAATGAAAAACTGTTTTTT
>TRBJ2-5|TRBV7-2|few|TRBD2|15
CASSLLAGGGETQYF
TGTGCCAGCAGCTTATTAGCGGGAGGTGGAGAGACCCAGTACTTC
>TRBJ1-1|TRBV11-2|NA|NA|15
CASSLSGRGNTEAFF
TGTGCCAGCAGCTTGTCGGGGCGGGGAAACACTGAAGCTTTCTTT
>TRBJ1-6|TRBV2|NA|NA|17
CASSENGARSYNSPLHF
TGTGCCAGCAGTGAGAACGGGGCCCGCTCCTATAATTCACCCCTCCACTTT
>TRBJ1-4|TRBV19|NA|NA|15
CASSIISQVGEKLFF
TGTGCCAGTAGTATCATCTCACAGGTGGGGGAAAAACTGTTTTTT
>TRBJ1-1|TRBV4-1|NA|NA|15
CASSYLMGALAEAFF
TGCGCCAGCAGCTATCTAATGGGGGCCCTCGCTGAAGCTTTCTTT
>TRBJ1-3|TRBV2|NA|NA|15
CASSVWVITGNTIYF
TGTGCCAGCAGTGTTTGGGTCATTACAGGAAACACCATATATTTT
>TRBJ1-6|TRBV10-3|NA|NA|13
CAIRDSGNSPLHF
TGTGCCATCAGGGATTCAGGGAACTCACCCCTCCACTTT
>TRBJ2-3|TRBV10-2|few|TRBD2|16
CASSESSGRAMDTQYF
TGCGCCAGCAGTGAGTCTAGCGGGAGGGCAATGGATACGCAGTATTTT
>TRBJ2-7|TRBV4-3|NA|NA|13
CASSQGDSYEQYF
TGCGCCAGCAGCCAAGGCGATTCCTACGAGCAGTACTTC
>TRBJ2-5|TRBV5-1|NA|NA|15
CASSPAPGYQETQYF
TGCGCCAGCAGCCCCGCCCCGGGGTACCAAGAGACCCAGTACTTC
>TRBJ2-1|TRBV5-1|NA|TRBD2|16
CASSLQASGHYNEQFF
TGTGCCAGCAGCTTGCAGGCTAGCGGACATTACAATGAGCAGTTCTTC